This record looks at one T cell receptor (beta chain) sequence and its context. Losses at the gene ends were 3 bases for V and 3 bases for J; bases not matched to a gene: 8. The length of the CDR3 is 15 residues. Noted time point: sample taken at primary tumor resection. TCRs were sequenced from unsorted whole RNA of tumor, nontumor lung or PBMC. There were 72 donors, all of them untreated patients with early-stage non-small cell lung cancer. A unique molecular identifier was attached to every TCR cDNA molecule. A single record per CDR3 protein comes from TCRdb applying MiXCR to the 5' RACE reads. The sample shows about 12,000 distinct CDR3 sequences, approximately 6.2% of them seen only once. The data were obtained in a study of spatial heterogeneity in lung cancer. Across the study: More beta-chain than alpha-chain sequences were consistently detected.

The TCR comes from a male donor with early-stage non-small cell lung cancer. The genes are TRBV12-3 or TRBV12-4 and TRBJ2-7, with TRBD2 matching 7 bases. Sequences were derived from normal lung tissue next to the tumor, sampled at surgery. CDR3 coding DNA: TGTGCCAGCAGTTTCGGAGCGGGGCGGATCTACGAGCAGTACTTC. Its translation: CASSFGAGRIYEQYF.